The entry below describes one TCR beta chain. Its antigen is unidentified. As defined, naive CD8 cells were CD45RO-negative and positively selected for CCR7, with terminally differentiated effector memory CD45RA+ cells excluded. Germline CDR1 SEHNR, CDR2 FQNEAQ (reference sequence). The CDR3 is made up of 17 amino acids. V shed 5 bases, J shed 0 bases, and the junction held 12 bases outside the gene matches. In the authors' workflow: In the immunoSEQ data, sequences were junction-only and lacked quality scores, so filtering differed. Profiling relied on immunoSEQ multiplex PCR, and the TCRdb table lists in-frame clones only, not all of them. V, J and clone size are those of that table, while D and trimming were read from the DNA. The sample has around 2,100,000 clones; about 95% are singletons. This entry comes from a study of shared clonotypes between healthy human individuals. Study-level information: The study used three CD4 naive, three CD4 memory, two CD8 naive and one CD8 memory plate per donor. General study findings and limits: Lower generation probabilities were found for non-shared clonotypes than for those shared by all four donors. Read depth was anticipated to influence clonotype sharing among donors.

The gene calls are TRBV7-9 and TRBJ1-1; 7 nucleotides match TRBD1. The sequence was collected from a man between 18 and 29 years old in good health. Material: naive CD8+ T cells sorted from blood. The CDR3 loop is CASSANWDSALNTEAFF. The CDR3 DNA sequence: TGTGCCAGCAGCGCCAACTGGGACAGCGCATTGAACACTGAAGCTTTCTTT.